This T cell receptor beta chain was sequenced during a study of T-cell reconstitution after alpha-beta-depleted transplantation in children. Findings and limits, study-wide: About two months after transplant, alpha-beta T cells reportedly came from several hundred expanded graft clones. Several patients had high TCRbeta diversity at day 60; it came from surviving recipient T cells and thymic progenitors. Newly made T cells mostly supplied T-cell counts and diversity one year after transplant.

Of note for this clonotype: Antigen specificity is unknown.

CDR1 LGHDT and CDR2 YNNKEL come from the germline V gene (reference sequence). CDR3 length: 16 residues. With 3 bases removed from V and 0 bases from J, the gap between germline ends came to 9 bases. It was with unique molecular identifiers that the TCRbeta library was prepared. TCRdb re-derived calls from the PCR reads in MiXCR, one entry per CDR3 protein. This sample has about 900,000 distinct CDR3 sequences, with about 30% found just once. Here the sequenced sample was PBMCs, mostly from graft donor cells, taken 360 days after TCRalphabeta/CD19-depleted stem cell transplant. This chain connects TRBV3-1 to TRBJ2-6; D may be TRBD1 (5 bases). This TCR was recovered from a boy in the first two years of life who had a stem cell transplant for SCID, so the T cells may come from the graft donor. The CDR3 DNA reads TGTGCCAGCAGCCAGCGACAGCCCTCTGGGGCCAACGTCCTGACTTTC. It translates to CASSQRQPSGANVLTF.